A single T cell receptor beta chain is shown here with its context. Its antigen remains unknown. This sample is drawn from a study of T cell responses to AZD1222 COVID-19 vaccine. Study-wide findings and caveats: Regions 160-218 and 743-854 dominated among vaccine-associated CD4 TCRs spanning spike. Repertoire sampling happened only post peak T cell response. White British donors predominated, females outnumbered males, and clonal diversity was possibly underestimated.

Pooling of second doses given at about 4 or about 12 weeks was done. Produced via immunoSEQ multiplex PCR; TCRdb's table is partial and in-frame only. The sample carries tens of thousands of clones, about 88% recorded once. Germline V gene lookup returns CDR1 MNHEY and CDR2 SVGEGT. Trimming pared 6 bases from V and 10 bases from J, leaving 13 bases between. The CDR3 contains 12 residues. The sequence derives from an adult who received the AZD1222 COVID-19 vaccine. This sample comprised peripheral blood, obtained 28 days after the second AZD1222 dose. This chain connects TRBV6-2 or TRBV6-3 to TRBJ2-1, with D perhaps TRBD2 (5 bases). CDR3 in DNA: TGTGCCAGCAGCCTTACTAGTCGGGAGCAGTTCTTC. Its protein product is CASSLTSREQFF.